The rows below give T cell receptor beta chains drawn from one sample of a study of cytomegalovirus exposure and HLA in healthy donors. Profiled with immunoSEQ multiplex PCR; TCRdb holds only in-frame clones, not every one. The sample shows about 110,000 clones, roughly 66% of them seen only once. The sample was PBMCs. Source of these receptors: a woman under 40 in good health and CMV-seronegative. Both conserved end residues are part of each CDR3. D genes are given only for firm matches.

>TRBD2|TRBV7-6
CASSLATSGSYTQYF
>TRBD2|TRBV5-6
CASSLWTSGRNEQYF
>NA|TRBV5-1
CASSLRSGDQPQHF
>TRBD2|TRBV28
CASSITGTSKQYF
>NA|TRBV11-3
CASSLSPNQETQYF
>NA|TRBV18
CASSPGRDGDDYGYTF
>NA|TRBV5-6
CASSLYQGNQPQHF
>TRBD2|TRBV13
CASSQRDGAYEQYF
>TRBD2|TRBV10-3
CAISPGTSGRNEQFF
>NA|TRBV7-9
CASGAGLETQYF
>NA|TRBV28
CASRPGGSEKLFF